This T cell receptor (beta chain) was sequenced during a study of regulatory T cells in long-lasting Graves disease. Germline loops: CDR1 SGHNT, CDR2 YENEEA. Trimming cost V 4 bases and J 6 bases; bases outside gene matches: 5. The length of the CDR3 is 13 residues. This clonotype appeared many times. The time point is: persistent/refractory GD, antithyroid drugs over 5 years with positive TRAb. PBMC RNA served as the TCR library source. Diagnoses of Graves' disease were made by American Thyroid Association guidelines. Building of the TCR beta libraries involved iRepertoire HTBI primers and Arm-PCR of CDR3 regions. TCRdb passed the multiplex PCR reads through MiXCR, listing each CDR3 protein once. The data contain approximately 350,000 distinct CDR3 sequences, roughly 24% of them singletons.

The sample here was peripheral blood mononuclear cells (PBMCs), taken when the disease was refractory, from a patient treated with antithyroid drugs. The rearrangement joins TRBV11-3 to TRBJ2-7; TRBD1 agrees at 8 bases. This TCR derives from a woman aged 35 to 49 with Graves disease. The chain's CDR3 is CASSYLTGAEQYF. CDR3 in DNA: TGTGCCAGCAGCTACCTGACAGGGGCCGAGCAGTACTTC.